The present TCR beta chain was sequenced within a study of cytomegalovirus exposure and HLA in healthy donors. The CDR3 loop spans 14 amino acids. Germline loops: CDR1 SGHDN, CDR2 FVKESK. V lost 1 base and J lost 1, with 5 bases in between. 60 Vbeta and 13 Jbeta primers were used in PCR. Profiled with immunoSEQ multiplex PCR; TCRdb holds only in-frame clones, not every one. The table includes fewer than 150,000 clones, approximately 80% detected once. This clone showed up just a few times. The rearrangement uses TRBV14 and TRBJ1-3; no clear D gene. This sequence originates from a male donor in good health and CMV-seronegative. Sequenced sample: PBMCs. The CDR3 sequence: CASSQAGSGNTIYF. CDR3 DNA sequence: TGTGCCAGCAGCCAAGCGGGGTCTGGAAACACCATATATTTT.